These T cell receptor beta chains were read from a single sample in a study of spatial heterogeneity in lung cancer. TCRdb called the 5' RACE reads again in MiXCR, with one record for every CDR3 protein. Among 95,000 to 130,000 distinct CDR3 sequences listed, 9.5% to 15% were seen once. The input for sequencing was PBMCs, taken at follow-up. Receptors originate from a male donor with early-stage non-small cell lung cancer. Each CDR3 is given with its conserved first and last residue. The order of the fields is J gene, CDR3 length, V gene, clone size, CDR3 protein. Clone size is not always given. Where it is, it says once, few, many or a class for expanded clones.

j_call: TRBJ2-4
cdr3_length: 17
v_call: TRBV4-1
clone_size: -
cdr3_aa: CASSHPGSGSAKNIQYF

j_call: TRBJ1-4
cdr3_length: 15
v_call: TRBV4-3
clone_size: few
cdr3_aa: CASSVRDWSSEKLFF

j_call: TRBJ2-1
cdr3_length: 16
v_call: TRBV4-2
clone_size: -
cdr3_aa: CASSQDMGPPSNEQFF

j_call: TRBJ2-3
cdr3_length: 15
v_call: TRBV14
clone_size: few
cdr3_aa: CASSDSPPRADTQYF

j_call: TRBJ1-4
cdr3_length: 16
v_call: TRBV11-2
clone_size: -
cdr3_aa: CASSLGDRAQNEKLFF

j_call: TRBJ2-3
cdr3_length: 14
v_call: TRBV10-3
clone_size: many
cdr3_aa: CAIRRGFDTDTQYF

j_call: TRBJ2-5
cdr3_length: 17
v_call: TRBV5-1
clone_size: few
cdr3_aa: CASKLPEGRDRGETQYF

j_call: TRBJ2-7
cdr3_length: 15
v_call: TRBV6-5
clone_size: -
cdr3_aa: CASSYAASQTYEQYF

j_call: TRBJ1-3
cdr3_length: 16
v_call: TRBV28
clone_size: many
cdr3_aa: CASLPPGQSSGNTIYF

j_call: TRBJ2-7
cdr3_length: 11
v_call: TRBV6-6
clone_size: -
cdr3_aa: CASSYGQGSTF

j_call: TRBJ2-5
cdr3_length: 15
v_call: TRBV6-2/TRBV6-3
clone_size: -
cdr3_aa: CASSKTSGGWETQYF

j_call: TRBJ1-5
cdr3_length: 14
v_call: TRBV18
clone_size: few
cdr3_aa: CASSPWSVNQPQHF

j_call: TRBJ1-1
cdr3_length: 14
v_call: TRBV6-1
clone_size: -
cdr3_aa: CASREGGESTEAFF

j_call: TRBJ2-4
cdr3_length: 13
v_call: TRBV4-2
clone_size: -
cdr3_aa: CASSRGKQNIQYF

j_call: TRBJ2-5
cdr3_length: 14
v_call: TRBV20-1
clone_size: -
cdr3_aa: CSAIREGARETQYF

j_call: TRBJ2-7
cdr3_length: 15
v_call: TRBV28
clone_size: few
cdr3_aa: CASSLDRVSSYEQYF

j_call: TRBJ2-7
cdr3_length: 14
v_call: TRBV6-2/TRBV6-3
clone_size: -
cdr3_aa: CASSYFGYVNEQYF

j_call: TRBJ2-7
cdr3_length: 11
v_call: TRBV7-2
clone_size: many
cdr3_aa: CASSLYREQYF

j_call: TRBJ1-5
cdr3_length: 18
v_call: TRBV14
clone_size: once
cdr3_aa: CASSQVRGTASRNQPQHF

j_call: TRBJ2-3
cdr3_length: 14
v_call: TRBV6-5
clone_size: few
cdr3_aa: CASGTGGPIDTQYF

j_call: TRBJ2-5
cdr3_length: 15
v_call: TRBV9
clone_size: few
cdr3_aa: CASSPGQGAQETQYF

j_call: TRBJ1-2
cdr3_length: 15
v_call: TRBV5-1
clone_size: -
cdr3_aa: CASSPLGAGFLSYTF

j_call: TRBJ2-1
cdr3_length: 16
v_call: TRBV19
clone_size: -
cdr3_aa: CASSTWDRSAYNEQFF

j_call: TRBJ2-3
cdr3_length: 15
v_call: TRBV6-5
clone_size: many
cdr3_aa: CASRPGQIRTDTQYF

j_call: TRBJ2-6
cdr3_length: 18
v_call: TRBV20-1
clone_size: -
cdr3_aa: CSAKNTGGVFSGANVLTF

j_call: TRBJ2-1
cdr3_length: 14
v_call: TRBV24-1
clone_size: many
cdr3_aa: CATSRSSSYNEQFF

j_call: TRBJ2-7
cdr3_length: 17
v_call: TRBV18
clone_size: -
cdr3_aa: CASSQIPGTKFFYEQYF

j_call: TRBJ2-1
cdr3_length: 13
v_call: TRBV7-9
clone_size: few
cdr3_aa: CASSFSGPNEQFF

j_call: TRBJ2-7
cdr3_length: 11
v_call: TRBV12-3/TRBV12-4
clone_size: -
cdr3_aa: CATSLGNEQYF

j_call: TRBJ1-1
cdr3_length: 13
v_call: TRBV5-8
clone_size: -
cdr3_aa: CASSLWTGTEAFF

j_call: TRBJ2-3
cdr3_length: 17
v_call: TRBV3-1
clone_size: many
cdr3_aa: CASSQGLVGQGADTQYF

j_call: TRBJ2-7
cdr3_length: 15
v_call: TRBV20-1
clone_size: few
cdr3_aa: CSASARTGRSYEQYF

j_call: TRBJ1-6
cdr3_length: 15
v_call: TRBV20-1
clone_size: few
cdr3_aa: CSATPGTDFNSPLHF

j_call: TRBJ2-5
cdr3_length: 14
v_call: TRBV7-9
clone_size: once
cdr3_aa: CASSSSGQGETQYF

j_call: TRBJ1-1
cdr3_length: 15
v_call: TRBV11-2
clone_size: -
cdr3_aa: CASSLLQGASAEAFF

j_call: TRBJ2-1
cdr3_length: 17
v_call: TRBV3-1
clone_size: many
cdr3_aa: CASSPLAQGAYNNEQFF

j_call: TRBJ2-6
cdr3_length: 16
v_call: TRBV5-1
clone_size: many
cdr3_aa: CASSLGGSWGANVLTF

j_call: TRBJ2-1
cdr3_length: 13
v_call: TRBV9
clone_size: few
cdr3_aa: CASQRGGTNEQFF

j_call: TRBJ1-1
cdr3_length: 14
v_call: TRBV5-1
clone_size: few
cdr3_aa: CASSLGGPNTEAFF

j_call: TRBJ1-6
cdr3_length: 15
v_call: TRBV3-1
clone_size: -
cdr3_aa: CASSARQGLGSPLHF

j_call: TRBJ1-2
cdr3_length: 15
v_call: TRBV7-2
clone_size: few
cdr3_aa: CASSFTSISNYGYTF

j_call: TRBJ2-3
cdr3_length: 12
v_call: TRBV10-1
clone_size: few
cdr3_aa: CASGASTDTQYF

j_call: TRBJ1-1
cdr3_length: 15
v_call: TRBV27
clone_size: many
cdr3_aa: CASSLVGGLNTEAFF

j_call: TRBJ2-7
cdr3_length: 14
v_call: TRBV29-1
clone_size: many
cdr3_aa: CSVTTGQYLTEQYF

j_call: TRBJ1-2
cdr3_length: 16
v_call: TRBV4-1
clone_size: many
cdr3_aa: CASSQEVSRGSYGYTF

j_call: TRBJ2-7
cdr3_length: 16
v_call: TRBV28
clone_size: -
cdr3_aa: CASSLYGTGKSYEQYF

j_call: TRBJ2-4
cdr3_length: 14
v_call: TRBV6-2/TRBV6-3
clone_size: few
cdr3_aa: CASSPTGTKNIQYF